This T cell receptor beta chain derives from a study of radiation and T cells in renal cell carcinoma. Across the study: Nephrectomy followed 15 Gy stereotactic body radiation by 4 weeks.

Note on this clone: No antigen is known for it. Other DNA sequences of this sample code for an identical CDR3.

Repertoires were generated with immunoSEQ multiplex PCR, while TCRdb's copy carries only in-frame clones and drops some. The data show about 120,000 clones, about four fifths seen once. The CDR3 totals 11 residues. CDR1 GTSNPN and CDR2 SVGIG come from the germline V gene (reference sequence). Trimming removed 1 base at V and 7 bases at J, with 4 bases between. Time point described: blood 2 weeks post-SBRT. Treatment in this sample: 15 Gy SBRT to primary tumor, nephrectomy 4 weeks later. This renal cell carcinoma was of the clear cell type. Study results and caveats: From baseline, blood top tumor clonotypes peaked at 2 weeks post-radiation.

The input for sequencing was blood, taken from a patient whose treatment included radiotherapy and nephrectomy. This sequence joins TRBV30 and TRBJ2-2; D unresolved. This receptor was obtained from a man aged 45-60 years with renal cell carcinoma. CDR3 nucleotide sequence: TGTGCCTGGAGTGGGGGCGGGGAGCTGTTTTTT. It yields the protein CAWSGGGELFF.